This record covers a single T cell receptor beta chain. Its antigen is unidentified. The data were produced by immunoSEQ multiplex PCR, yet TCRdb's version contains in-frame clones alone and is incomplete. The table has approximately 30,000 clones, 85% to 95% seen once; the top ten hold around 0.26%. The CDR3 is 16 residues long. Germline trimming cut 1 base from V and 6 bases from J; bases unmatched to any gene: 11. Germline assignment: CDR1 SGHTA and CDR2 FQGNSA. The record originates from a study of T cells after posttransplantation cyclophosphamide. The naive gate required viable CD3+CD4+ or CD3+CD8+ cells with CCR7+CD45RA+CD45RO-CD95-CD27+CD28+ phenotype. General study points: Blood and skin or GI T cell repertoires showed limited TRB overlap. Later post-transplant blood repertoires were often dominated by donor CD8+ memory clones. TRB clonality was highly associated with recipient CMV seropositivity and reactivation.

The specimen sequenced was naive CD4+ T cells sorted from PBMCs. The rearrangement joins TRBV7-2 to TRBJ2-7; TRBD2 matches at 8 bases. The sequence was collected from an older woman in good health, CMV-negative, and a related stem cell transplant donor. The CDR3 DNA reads TGTGCCAGCAGCTTAGGGTTGGCGGGGGGCCAGATCGAGCAGTACTTC. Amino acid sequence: CASSLGLAGGQIEQYF. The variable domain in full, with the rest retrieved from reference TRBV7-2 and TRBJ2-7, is GAGVSQSPSNKVTEKGKDVELRCDPISGHTALYWYRQSLGQGLEFLIYFQGNSAPDKSGLPSDRFSAERTGGSVSTLTIQRTQQEDSAVYLCASSLGLAGGQIEQYFGPGTRLTVT.